The clone carrying this T cell receptor (beta chain) was detected only a few times. Its target is unknown. The data were taken from a study of cytomegalovirus exposure and HLA in healthy donors. Findings of the study overall: Overall, around 150 TCR beta chains were annotated as cytomegalovirus-associated. Most of the CMV-associated TCR beta chains (in a later analysis) appeared to be HLA-restricted. TCR beta V segments were, for the most part, productive about 87% or about 30% of the time in an earlier analysis.

Every donor was a healthy person donating bone marrow. Primers for the PCR totalled 60 Vbeta and 13 Jbeta. Here immunoSEQ multiplex PCR was the method, and the copy in TCRdb shows in-frame clones only, minus some. This table holds 130,000 to 150,000 clones, about 80% found once. CDR1 SNHLY and CDR2 FYNNEI come from the germline V gene. The V end was cut by 4 bases, the J end by 5 bases, with 12 bases between. CDR3 length: 15 amino acids. The source material was PBMCs. This clonotype was obtained from a man aged 40-49 years in good health and CMV-seronegative. The chain recombines TRBV2 with TRBJ1-6; perhaps TRBD1 as D (6 bases). CDR3 sequence (DNA): TGTGCCAGCAGTGTGGACAGTGAAAATAATTCACCCCTCCACTTT. Translated: CASSVDSENNSPLHF.